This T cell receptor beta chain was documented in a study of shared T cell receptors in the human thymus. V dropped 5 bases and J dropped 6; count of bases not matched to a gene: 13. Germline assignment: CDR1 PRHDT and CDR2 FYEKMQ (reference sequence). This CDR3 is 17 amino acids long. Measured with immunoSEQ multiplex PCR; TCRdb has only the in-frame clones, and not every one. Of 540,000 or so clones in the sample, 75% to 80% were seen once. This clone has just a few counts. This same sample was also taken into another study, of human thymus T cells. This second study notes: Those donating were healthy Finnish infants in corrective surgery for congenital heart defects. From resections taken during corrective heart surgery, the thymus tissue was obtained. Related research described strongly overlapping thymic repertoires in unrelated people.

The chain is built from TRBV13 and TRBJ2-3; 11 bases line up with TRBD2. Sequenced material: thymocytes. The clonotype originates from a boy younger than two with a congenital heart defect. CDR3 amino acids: CASSARLAGSVGDTQYF. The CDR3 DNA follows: TGTGCCAGCAGCGCTCGACTAGCGGGGAGTGTAGGGGATACGCAGTATTTT.